A single sample is the source of the 26 T cell receptor beta chains below, sequenced in a study of response to subunit inactivated influenza vaccine. TCRdb used MiXCR to reprocess the RT-PCR reads, holding one entry per CDR3 protein. In the table there are approximately 680,000 distinct CDR3 sequences, 15% to 19% of which are singletons. This material consisted of PBMCs from blood, taken approximately 13 days after vaccination. Receptors originate from a man aged 45-65 years who received an inactivated influenza vaccine.

V usage is TRBV2 and J usage is TRBJ2-7; D tentatively reads TRBD1 or TRBD2 (5 bases each). Germline V CDR1 and CDR2: SNHLY, FYNNEI. This CDR3 has 14 residues. The V and J ends lost 7 bases and 5 bases respectively, with 18 bases between them. The DNA for the CDR3 is TGTGCCAGCAATCTGAGGGGAGCCATCCACGAGCAGTACTTC. Its protein product is CASNLRGAIHEQYF.

This clonotype was counted a few times. The J gene is TRBJ2-3, the V gene TRBV27, with 8 positions matching TRBD1. Unmatched junction bases numbered 8, after V lost 6 bases and J lost 3 bases. There are 15 residues in the CDR3. In germline, CDR1 is MNHEY, CDR2 SMNVEV (reference sequence). CDR3 bases: TGTGCCAGCAGCAAAGTCCGACAGGGGACAGATACGCAGTATTTT. It yields the protein CASSKVRQGTDTQYF.

This clonotype showed up many times. This rearrangement joins TRBV6-5 to TRBJ2-6; D is possibly TRBD1 or TRBD2 (6 bases each). Trimming removed 0 bases at V and 2 bases at J, with 11 bases between. There are 17 residues in the CDR3. CDR1 and CDR2 (germline): MNHEY, SVGAGI. CDR3 sequence: CASSYSNGGAGANVLTF. The CDR3 DNA sequence: TGTGCCAGCAGTTACTCGAACGGGGGCGCTGGGGCCAACGTCCTGACTTTC.

V and J are TRBV27 and TRBJ2-1; D ambiguous. V lost 1 base, J lost 2 bases, and 12 bases lay in between. The CDR3 extends over 16 amino acids. Germline loops: CDR1 MNHEY, CDR2 SMNVEV (reference sequence). In nucleotides, the CDR3 is TGTGCCAGCAGTTTATTGGTAGGTGAAGCCTACAATGAGCAGTTCTTC. Translated, it gives CASSLLVGEAYNEQFF.

This clonotype was recorded a few times. The chain carries TRBV19 and TRBJ2-7; 7 bases fit TRBD1. Germline-derived CDR1 and CDR2 are LNHDA and SQIVND (reference sequence). This CDR3 region has 15 residues. The V and J ends lost 4 bases and 3 bases, in that order; junction bases with no gene match: 9. For the CDR3, the DNA is TGTGCCAGTAGTAGGGGCATGAACAGGGGCTACGAGCAGTACTTC. This codes for CASSRGMNRGYEQYF.

This clonotype was seen a handful of times. Compared with germline, one end of the junction differs, possibly owing to a read error. This sequence joins TRBV6-5 and TRBJ1-2, with 10 bases that match TRBD1. Germline V gene sequence: CDR1 MNHEY, CDR2 SVGAGI. CDR3 size: 15 residues. The CDR3 region is CASSNSTGGFYGYTF. For the CDR3, the DNA is TGTGCCAGCAGTAACTCGACAGGGGGCTTTTATGGCTACACCTTC.

The V and J genes are TRBV20-1 and TRBJ2-3; no definite D call. The CDR3 has 14 amino acids. The V end lost 0 bases, the J end lost 6 bases, and 13 bases lay between the germline ends. Germline V gives CDR1 DFQATT, CDR2 SNEGSKA (reference sequence). The CDR3 reads CSARERLPSDTQYF. In DNA form, the CDR3 reads TGCAGTGCTAGAGAAAGACTGCCGTCCGATACGCAGTATTTT.

The chain combines TRBV7-2 with TRBJ2-1; D is unclear. The CDR3 contains 15 residues. CDR1 SGHTA and CDR2 FQGNSA come from the germline V gene. Trimming removed 5 bases at V and 5 bases at J, with 16 bases between. The CDR3 sequence is CASSPRGTENNEQFF. In nucleotides, the CDR3 is TGTGCCAGCAGCCCCCGCGGTACGGAGAACAATGAGCAGTTCTTC.

In this sample, this clonotype turned up a few times. V and J are TRBV9 and TRBJ2-2; TRBD1 might be the D (6 bases). The CDR3 is made up of 16 amino acids. Germline V gives CDR1 SGDLS, CDR2 YYNGEE. Trimming shortened V by 0 bases and J by 0 bases, and 9 bases separated the two germline ends. DNA of the CDR3: TGTGCCAGCAGCGTAGATTGGACAGCGAACACCGGGGAGCTGTTTTTT. Its protein is CASSVDWTANTGELFF.

The V gene is TRBV20-1, the J gene TRBJ2-5; a possible D gene is TRBD1 (5 bases). From germline, CDR1 is DFQATT and CDR2 SNEGSKA (reference sequence). This CDR3 is built from 10 residues. The germline V and J ends were trimmed by 7 bases and 2 bases, with 5 bases remaining between them. CDR3 nucleotide sequence: TGCAGTGGACAGCAAGAGACCCAGTACTTC. It specifies CSGQQETQYF.

This clonotype has just a few counts. The rearrangement links TRBV9 to TRBJ2-5; D may be TRBD2 (5 bases). Germline loops: CDR1 SGDLS, CDR2 YYNGEE. V lost 1 base and J 3 bases, leaving 10 bases between the germline ends. The CDR3 length is 14 residues. CDR3 region: CASSVTTRKETQYF. CDR3 DNA: TGTGCCAGCAGCGTAACCACTAGGAAAGAGACCCAGTACTTC.

This chain links TRBV28 with TRBJ1-5; D ambiguous. This CDR3 region has 17 residues. Looked up from germline, CDR1 is MDHEN and CDR2 is SYDVKM. V lost 2 bases and J 2 bases, leaving 16 bases between the germline ends. CDR3 in DNA: TGTGCCAGCAGTTTAAAATTCGGGTGGGCCGGCAATCAGCCCCAGCATTTT. Translated, it gives CASSLKFGWAGNQPQHF.

This clonotype was found a few times. The V call is TRBV2, the J call TRBJ1-4; no definite D call. This CDR3 region has 13 residues. The V gene lost 3 bases and the J gene lost 6 bases, with 8 bases spanning the gap. Germline V gene lookup returns CDR1 SNHLY and CDR2 FYNNEI. The CDR3 DNA reads TGTGCCAGCAGTGATCTCGGGGATGAAAAACTGTTTTTT. Encoded protein: CASSDLGDEKLFF.

The V and J genes are TRBV10-3 and TRBJ2-1, with D unresolved. Per germline, CDR1 ENHRY and CDR2 SYGVKD. V was clipped by 2 bases and J by 4 bases, with 6 bases between them. The CDR3 has 13 residues. The CDR3 protein is CAISEGEYNEQFF. The CDR3 coding sequence is TGTGCCATCAGTGAGGGGGAATACAATGAGCAGTTCTTC.

This chain links TRBV5-1 with TRBJ2-3, with D perhaps matching TRBD2 (6 bases). Trimming stripped 0 bases from V and 6 bases from J, with 14 bases between. This CDR3 region has 15 residues. Germline V gives CDR1 SGHRS, CDR2 YFSETQ. The CDR3 loop is CASSLVGGKGDTQYF. The DNA for the CDR3 is TGCGCCAGCAGCTTGGTCGGGGGAAAAGGGGATACGCAGTATTTT.

This clonotype appeared a few times. The chain has TRBV3-1 and TRBJ2-7; 9 bases line up with TRBD2. Germline trimming cut 5 bases from V and 1 base from J; bases unmatched to any gene: 6. Germline assignment: CDR1 LGHDT and CDR2 YNNKEL (reference sequence). There are 15 residues in the CDR3. The CDR3 here is CASSGQRGVSYEQYF. The CDR3 region has the DNA TGTGCCAGCAGCGGACAGCGGGGGGTATCCTACGAGCAGTACTTC.

This chain joins TRBV12-3 or TRBV12-4 and TRBJ1-5; D not resolved. The CDR3 has 16 residues. V dropped 0 bases and J dropped 1 base, with 10 bases sitting between them. The chain's CDR3 is CASSLARQTSNQPQHF. For the CDR3, the DNA is TGTGCCAGCAGTTTAGCGAGGCAGACCAGCAATCAGCCCCAGCATTTT.

This clonotype was counted between two and nine times. J is TRBJ2-7 and V is TRBV27, with 7 bases lining up with TRBD1. The CDR3 consists of 15 residues. The junction had 6 bases not matched to a gene; V was cut back by 4 bases and J by 0 bases. CDR1 MNHEY and CDR2 SMNVEV come from the germline V gene (reference sequence). As DNA, the CDR3 is TGTGCCAGCAGTTCGGGGACAGCGCTCTCCTACGAGCAGTACTTC. Amino acid sequence: CASSSGTALSYEQYF.

The V and J genes are TRBV20-1 and TRBJ2-3; tentative D call: TRBD2 (7 bases). Trimming removed 3 bases at V and 3 bases at J, with 16 bases between. This CDR3 has 15 amino acids. Germline V lookup: CDR1 DFQATT, CDR2 SNEGSKA (reference sequence). The CDR3 DNA is TGCAGTGCTAGTATGGGGGGGCCGGGAACAGATACGCAGTATTTT. It is translated as CSASMGGPGTDTQYF.

The chain uses TRBV14 and TRBJ1-1, with TRBD1 matching over 7 bases. V was clipped by 0 bases and J by 11 bases; unmatched bases: 6. Germline CDR1 SGHDN, CDR2 FVKESK. The CDR3 runs to 13 residues. CDR3 sequence reads: CASSQDLGGRAFF. The CDR3 DNA reads TGTGCCAGCAGCCAAGATCTAGGGGGCAGGGCTTTCTTT.

V gene TRBV10-3 combines with J gene TRBJ1-5, with a possible D match to TRBD1 (6 bases). Germline lookup yields CDR1 ENHRY and CDR2 SYGVKD. The V end lost 10 bases, the J end lost 1 base, and 14 bases lay between the germline ends. CDR3 length: 14 residues. CDR3 sequence (DNA): TGTGCCACCAAGGACAGTATCAGCAATCAGCCCCAGCATTTT. Its translation: CATKDSISNQPQHF.

This clonotype was seen a handful of times. The CDR3 nucleotides read TGCGCCAGCAGCCAAGATGCGGGAATAGCCAAAAACATTCAGTACTTC. This sequence encodes CASSQDAGIAKNIQYF. The chain uses TRBV4-3 and TRBJ2-4, with a weak D call TRBD2 (6 bases). From germline, CDR1 is LGHNA and CDR2 YSLEER. The V end was cut by 0 bases, the J end by 0 bases, with 9 bases between. This CDR3 is built from 16 residues.

The J gene is TRBJ1-1, the V gene TRBV5-1; 8 nucleotides agree with TRBD1. The CDR3 length is 14 residues. Losses at the gene ends were 4 bases for V and 3 bases for J; bases not matched to a gene: 5. Germline-derived CDR1 and CDR2 are SGHRS and YFSETQ. The CDR3 DNA follows: TGCGCCAGCAGCCCAGGGGGCTTGGACACTGAAGCTTTCTTT. Protein: CASSPGGLDTEAFF.

This chain links TRBV20-1 with TRBJ2-7; D is uncertain. This CDR3 comprises 13 residues. The V gene lost 0 bases and the J gene lost 2 bases, with 8 bases spanning the gap. From germline, CDR1 is DFQATT and CDR2 SNEGSKA (reference sequence). The CDR3 reads CSARDSLTYEQYF. In DNA, the CDR3 is TGCAGTGCTAGAGATTCCCTCACCTACGAGCAGTACTTC.

This clonotype has only a few counts. The chain joins TRBV7-9 to TRBJ1-1; TRBD1 agrees at 10 bases. Trimming removed 5 bases from V and 6 bases from J; junction bases left unmatched: 6. The CDR3 contains 14 residues. CDR1 and CDR2 (germline): SEHNR, FQNEAQ (reference sequence). CDR3 sequence (DNA): TGTGCCAGCAGCGGAGGGACAGGGGAGTCTGAAGCTTTCTTT. It specifies CASSGGTGESEAFF. Drawing the rest from reference TRBV7-9 and TRBJ1-1, the complete variable domain is DTGVSQNPRHKITKRGQNVTFRCDPISEHNRLYWYRQTLGQGPEFLTYFQNEAQLEKSRLLSDRFSAERPKGSFSTLEIQRTEQGDSAMYLCASSGGTGESEAFFGQGTRLTVV.

This clonotype turned up a few times. This rearrangement joins TRBV12-3 or TRBV12-4 to TRBJ1-2; D remains ambiguous. The germline V and J ends were trimmed by 3 bases and 8 bases, with 13 bases remaining between them. This CDR3 spans 13 amino acids. As DNA, the CDR3 is TGTGCCAGCAGTTTCAATTTTCAGCGGGGCTACACCTTC. Its protein is CASSFNFQRGYTF.